This T cell receptor (beta chain) was profiled in a study of immune evolution from preneoplasia to lung adenocarcinoma. Patient tissue came from resections in Japan or China, 2014–2017. H&E slides confirmed each diagnosis, reviewed by two pathologists independently. Points from the study as a whole: Later-stage lesions appeared to have more T cells, more diversity, less clonality.

Points on this clone: Its specificity is not known.

Data came from immunoSEQ multiplex PCR; TCRdb stores just in-frame clones and leaves some out. The sample carries around 7,000 clones, 70% to 85% recorded once. V shed 2 bases and J shed 7 bases, with 5 bases lying between them. CDR3 size: 11 residues. The germline gives CDR1 SGHRS, CDR2 YFSETQ. The sequencing input was FFPE lung adenocarcinoma in situ tissue. This receptor was identified in a person aged 55-80 years with lung adenocarcinoma. The chain recombines TRBV5-1 with TRBJ2-3; no clear D gene. Written as DNA, the CDR3 is TGCGCCAGCAGCTTTTCAAATACGCAGTATTTT. Translation: CASSFSNTQYF.